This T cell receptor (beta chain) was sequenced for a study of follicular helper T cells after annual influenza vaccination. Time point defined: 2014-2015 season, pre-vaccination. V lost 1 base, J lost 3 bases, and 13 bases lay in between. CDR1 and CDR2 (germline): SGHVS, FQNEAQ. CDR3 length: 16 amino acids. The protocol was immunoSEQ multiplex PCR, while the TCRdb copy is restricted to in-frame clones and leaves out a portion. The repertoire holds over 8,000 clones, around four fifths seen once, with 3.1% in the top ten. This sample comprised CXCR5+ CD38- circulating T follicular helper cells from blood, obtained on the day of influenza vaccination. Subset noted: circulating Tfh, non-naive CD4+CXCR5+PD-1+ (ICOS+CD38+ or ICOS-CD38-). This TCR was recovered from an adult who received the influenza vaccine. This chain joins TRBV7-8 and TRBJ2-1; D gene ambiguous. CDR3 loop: CASSLVSRVVYNEQFF. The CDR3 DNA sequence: TGTGCCAGCAGCTTAGTTTCTAGGGTAGTCTACAATGAGCAGTTCTTC.